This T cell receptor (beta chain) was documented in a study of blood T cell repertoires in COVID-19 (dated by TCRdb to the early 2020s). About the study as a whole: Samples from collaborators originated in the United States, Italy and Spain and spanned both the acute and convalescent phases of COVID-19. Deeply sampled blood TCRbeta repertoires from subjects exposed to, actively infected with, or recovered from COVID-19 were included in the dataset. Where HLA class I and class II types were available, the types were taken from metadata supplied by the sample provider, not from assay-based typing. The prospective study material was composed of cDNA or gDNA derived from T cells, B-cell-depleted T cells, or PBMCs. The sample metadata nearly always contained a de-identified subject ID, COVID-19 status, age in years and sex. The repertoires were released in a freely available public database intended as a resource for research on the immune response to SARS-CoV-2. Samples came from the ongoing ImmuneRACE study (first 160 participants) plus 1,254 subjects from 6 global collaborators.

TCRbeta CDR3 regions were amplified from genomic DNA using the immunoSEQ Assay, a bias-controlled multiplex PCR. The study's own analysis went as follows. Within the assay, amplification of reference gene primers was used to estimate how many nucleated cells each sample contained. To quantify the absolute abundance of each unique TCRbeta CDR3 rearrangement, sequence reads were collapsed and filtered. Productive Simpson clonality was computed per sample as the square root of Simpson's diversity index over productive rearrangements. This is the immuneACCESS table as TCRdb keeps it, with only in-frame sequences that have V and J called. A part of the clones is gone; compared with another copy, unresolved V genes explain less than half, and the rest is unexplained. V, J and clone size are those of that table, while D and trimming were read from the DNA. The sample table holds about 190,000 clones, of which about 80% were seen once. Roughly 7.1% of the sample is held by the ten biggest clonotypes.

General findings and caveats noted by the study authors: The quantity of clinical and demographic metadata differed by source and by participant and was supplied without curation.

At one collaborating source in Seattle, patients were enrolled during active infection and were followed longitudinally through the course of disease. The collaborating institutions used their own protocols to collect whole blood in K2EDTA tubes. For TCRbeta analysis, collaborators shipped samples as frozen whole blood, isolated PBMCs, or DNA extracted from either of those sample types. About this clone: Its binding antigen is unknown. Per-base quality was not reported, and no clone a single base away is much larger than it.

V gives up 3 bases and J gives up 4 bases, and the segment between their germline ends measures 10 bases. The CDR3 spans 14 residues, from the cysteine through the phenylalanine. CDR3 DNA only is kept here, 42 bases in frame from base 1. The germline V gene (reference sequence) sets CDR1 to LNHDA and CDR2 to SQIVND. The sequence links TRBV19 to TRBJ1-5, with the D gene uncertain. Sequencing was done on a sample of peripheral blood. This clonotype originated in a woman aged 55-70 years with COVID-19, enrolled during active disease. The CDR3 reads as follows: CASSMRNVNQPQHF. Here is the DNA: TGTGCCAGTAGTATGAGAAACGTAAATCAGCCCCAGCATTTT.